Each of the 31 T cell receptor beta chains below was sequenced from the same sample in a study of shared clonotypes between healthy human individuals. Profiling relied on immunoSEQ multiplex PCR, and the TCRdb table lists in-frame clones only, not all of them. The sample lists 2 million to 2.5 million clones; around 92% were seen once. Source material: naive CD4+ T cells from PBMCs. Subset: CD45RA+ positively selected. The receptors originated from a man aged 18-30 years in good health. Some clones in this sample may be carry-over from other donors' samples.

V and J are TRBV7-3 and TRBJ2-3, with D perhaps matching TRBD1 or TRBD2 (5 bases each). The ends were cut back, 3 bases at V and 0 bases at J, with 7 bases in the middle. The CDR3 covers 14 residues. The germline V gene has CDR1 SGHTA and CDR2 FQGTGA. CDR3 amino acids: CASSFRDSTDTQYF. In DNA form, the CDR3 reads TGTGCCAGCAGCTTTAGGGACAGCACAGATACGCAGTATTTT.

This chain connects TRBV14 to TRBJ2-4; maybe TRBD1 (5 bases). Looked up from germline, CDR1 is SGHDN and CDR2 is FVKESK. Trimming took 0 bases from V and 4 from J, leaving 10 bases between them. The CDR3 consists of 15 residues. In DNA, the CDR3 is TGTGCCAGCAGCCAAGAGGGGTACAGGAAAAACATTCAGTACTTC. Amino acids: CASSQEGYRKNIQYF.

This clone was detected once. This chain joins TRBV4-1 and TRBJ1-5; D is uncertain. The CDR3 is 15 residues long. Germline CDR1 is MGHRA and CDR2 is YSYEKL. V dropped 1 base and J dropped 2 bases, with 9 bases sitting between them. The CDR3 sequence is CASSQAIAGNQPQHF. The CDR3 coding sequence is TGCGCCAGCAGCCAAGCGATTGCGGGCAATCAGCCCCAGCATTTT.

The chain joins TRBV19 to TRBJ1-3; unclear D gene. Trimming stripped 7 bases from V and 4 bases from J, with 14 bases between. Per germline, CDR1 LNHDA and CDR2 SQIVND (reference sequence). This CDR3 is 14 amino acids long. The CDR3 DNA reads TGTGCCAGTACCACGCACGCAGGAGGAAACACCATATATTTT. This sequence encodes CASTTHAGGNTIYF.

Only one count was recorded for this clone. This chain joins TRBV2 and TRBJ1-4; D is uncertain. Germline-derived CDR1 and CDR2 are SNHLY and FYNNEI. This CDR3 has 13 amino acids. The V end lost 10 bases, the J end lost 4 bases, and 13 bases lay between the germline ends. CDR3 sequence: CATRREFNEKLFF. Written as DNA, the CDR3 is TGTGCCACGAGGCGGGAGTTTAATGAAAAACTGTTTTTT.

The V gene is TRBV18, the J gene TRBJ1-5; 7 positions match TRBD1. Germline trimming cut 5 bases from V and 3 bases from J; bases unmatched to any gene: 4. This CDR3 has 14 residues. CDR1 and CDR2 from the germline V gene are KGHSH and LQKENI. The CDR3 DNA follows: TGTGCCAGCTCATACGGGACAGACAATCAGCCCCAGCATTTT. Translating it yields CASSYGTDNQPQHF.

This clone occurred once. The chain links TRBV18 to TRBJ1-1; no definite D call. This CDR3 comprises 16 residues. CDR1 KGHSH and CDR2 LQKENI come from the germline V gene. Trimming took off 3 bases at V and 0 bases at J, with 14 bases between the two ends. The CDR3 bases are TGTGCCAGCTCACCTAATTCCGGTGGCGTGAACACTGAAGCTTTCTTT. Its protein product is CASSPNSGGVNTEAFF.

V is TRBV28 and J is TRBJ2-1; D remains ambiguous. The germline CDR1 and CDR2 sequences are MDHEN and SYDVKM. Trimming left V 4 bases short and J 1 base short, with 11 bases between. The CDR3 contains 15 residues. CDR3: CASSSRLWSYNEQFF. The CDR3 DNA follows: TGTGCCAGCAGTTCTCGGCTATGGTCCTACAATGAGCAGTTCTTC.

The V and J genes are TRBV19 and TRBJ2-1, with TRBD2 as a possible D gene (6 bases). The CDR3 consists of 12 residues. The germline CDR1 and CDR2 sequences are LNHDA and SQIVND (reference sequence). The ends were cut back, 4 bases at V and 8 bases at J, with 9 bases in the middle. The CDR3 sequence is CASSTTGDEQFF. CDR3 sequence (DNA): TGTGCCAGTAGTACCACGGGGGATGAGCAGTTCTTC.

The chain carries TRBV21-1 and TRBJ2-5; the table gives TRBD2 as D, unverified against the DNA. TRBV21-1 is flagged as a pseudogene. This CDR3 is 18 amino acids long. CDR3 region: CASSKVNGRELDVETQYF. As DNA, the CDR3 is TGTGCCAGCAGCAAAGTTAACGGGAGGGAGTTAGACGTAGAGACCCAGTACTTC.

J is TRBJ2-1 and V is TRBV7-2; 7 bases line up with TRBD2. The germline V gene has CDR1 SGHTA and CDR2 FQGNSA. There are 18 residues in the CDR3. V lost 5 bases, J lost 4 bases, and 17 bases stayed unmatched. The CDR3 loop is CASSPRRGASGIYNEQFF. The CDR3 coding sequence is TGTGCCAGCAGCCCGCGTCGTGGGGCTAGCGGTATATACAATGAGCAGTTCTTC.

The V call is TRBV25-1, the J call TRBJ2-1; D possibly corresponds to TRBD2 (6 bases). From germline, CDR1 is MGHDK and CDR2 SYGVNS. V lost 5 bases, J lost 8 bases, and 19 bases lay in between. The CDR3 is 15 residues long. CDR3 DNA: TGTGCCAGCAGTTCCCCCCGAGGAGGGGTGGATGAGCAGTTCTTC. It specifies CASSSPRGGVDEQFF.

The J gene is TRBJ2-2, the V gene TRBV2; D call uncertain. Trimming removed 0 bases from V and 4 bases from J, with 6 bases in between. This CDR3 has 14 residues. Germline V gene data show CDR1 as SNHLY and CDR2 as FYNNEI. The CDR3 DNA reads TGTGCCAGCAGTGAAGCGCTTCTCACCGGGGAGCTGTTTTTT. Translated, it gives CASSEALLTGELFF.

The J gene is TRBJ2-7, the V gene TRBV28; possible D gene TRBD1, 5 bases. Trimming left V 5 bases short and J 3 bases short, with 20 bases between. The V gene's germline CDR1 is MDHEN and CDR2 SYDVKM. CDR3 length: 16 residues. The DNA of the CDR3 is TGTGCCAGCAGTACCTTGATGGCCACAGGCGGCTACGAGCAGTACTTC. It specifies CASSTLMATGGYEQYF.

This chain links TRBV4-1 with TRBJ2-7, with D unresolved. The CDR3 totals 13 residues. CDR1 and CDR2 from the germline V gene are MGHRA and YSYEKL. V shed 3 bases and J shed 2 bases, with 8 bases lying between them. The CDR3 reads CASSQRNPYEQYF. In DNA form, the CDR3 reads TGCGCCAGCAGCCAGCGGAACCCCTACGAGCAGTACTTC.

This clone has more than one count but fewer than ten. The J gene is TRBJ1-2, the V gene TRBV2, with D hard to call. The CDR3 sequence is 14 residues long. Germline CDR1 is SNHLY and CDR2 is FYNNEI. Trimming pared 2 bases from V and 0 bases from J, leaving 7 bases between. This CDR3 reads CASSEQKANYGYTF. Here the CDR3 DNA reads TGTGCCAGCAGTGAACAGAAAGCTAACTATGGCTACACCTTC.

With regard to this clone: Other nucleotide sequences from this sample produce the same CDR3. This chain connects TRBV29-1 to TRBJ1-1; D gene ambiguous. This CDR3 has 15 residues. CDR1 is SQVTM, CDR2 ANQGSEA, per germline. V shed 7 bases and J shed 1 base, with 19 bases lying between them. In DNA, the CDR3 is TGCAGCGCCTACCCCTGGGAGGGAGCGAACACTGAAGCTTTCTTT. It yields the protein CSAYPWEGANTEAFF.

With regard to this clone: The same CDR3 also results from other DNA sequences found in this sample. This chain connects TRBV9 to TRBJ2-7; no definite D call. CDR3 length: 14 residues. Germline lookup yields CDR1 SGDLS and CDR2 YYNGEE. Trimming pared 1 base from V and 0 bases from J, leaving 8 bases between. DNA of the CDR3: TGTGCCAGCAGCGTAACAACAAGCTCCTACGAGCAGTACTTC. Amino acid sequence: CASSVTTSSYEQYF.

The chain recombines TRBV7-2 with TRBJ2-3, with 7 nucleotides matching TRBD2. Per the germline V gene, CDR1 is SGHTA and CDR2 is FQGNSA. J lost 2 bases, V lost 8 bases, and 10 bases had no gene match. This CDR3 comprises 15 residues. CDR3: CASSLGGRATDTQYF. The CDR3 DNA is TGTGCCAGCTCACTTGGGGGGAGGGCCACAGATACGCAGTATTTT.

The rearrangement links TRBV9 to TRBJ2-1, with a tentative D call TRBD1 (6 bases). The CDR3 has 14 residues. V shed 5 bases and J shed 3 bases, with 12 bases lying between them. Germline lookup yields CDR1 SGDLS and CDR2 YYNGEE. CDR3 bases: TGTGCCAGCAGTCAGGGGAGTAACTACAATGAGCAGTTCTTC. Translation gives CASSQGSNYNEQFF.

V and J are TRBV28 and TRBJ1-3; D is undetermined. CDR3 length: 15 residues. V lost 7 bases and J lost 1, with 14 bases in between. Germline V gene sequence: CDR1 MDHEN, CDR2 SYDVKM. CDR3 loop: CASTILRASGNTIYF. The DNA of the CDR3 is TGTGCCAGCACCATCCTGAGGGCTTCTGGAAACACCATATATTTT.

In this sample, this clone turned up once. The chain joins TRBV4-1 to TRBJ1-6, with D possibly TRBD1 on 6 matching bases. V gave up 0 bases and J gave up 9 bases, with 15 bases separating them. Germline lookup yields CDR1 MGHRA and CDR2 YSYEKL. CDR3 length equals 16 residues. CDR3 sequence (DNA): TGCGCCAGCAGCCAAGACCCCGGGGGCTACGGTTCACCCCTCCACTTT. Encoded protein: CASSQDPGGYGSPLHF.

The V call is TRBV5-1, the J call TRBJ2-7; 11 nucleotides agree with TRBD1. The CDR3 has 17 residues. CDR1 is SGHRS and CDR2 is YFSETQ in the germline V gene. V dropped 0 bases and J dropped 4; count of bases not matched to a gene: 9. CDR3 nucleotides: TGCGCCAGCAGCTTGGCTGGCCTACGGGACAGGGGGTACGAGCAGTACTTC. Amino acid sequence: CASSLAGLRDRGYEQYF. The variable domain in full, with the rest retrieved from reference TRBV5-1 and TRBJ2-7, is KAGVTQTPRYLIKTRGQQVTLSCSPISGHRSVSWYQQTPGQGLQFLFEYFSETQRNKGNFPGRFSGRQFSNSRSEMNVSTLELGDSALYLCASSLAGLRDRGYEQYFGPGTRLTVT.

The chain has TRBV7-3 and TRBJ2-5; tentative D call: TRBD2 (6 bases). The V gene lost 3 bases and the J gene lost 2 bases, with 13 bases spanning the gap. Germline V gene data show CDR1 as SGHTA and CDR2 as FQGTGA. The CDR3 has 15 amino acids. This CDR3 is CASSLAPEGQETQYF. The CDR3 coding sequence is TGTGCCAGCAGCTTGGCTCCGGAGGGACAAGAGACCCAGTACTTC.

The chain links TRBV28 to TRBJ2-5; a possible D gene is TRBD1 (6 bases). Germline V gene lookup returns CDR1 MDHEN and CDR2 SYDVKM. There are 14 residues in the CDR3. V was clipped by 3 bases and J by 2 bases, with 10 bases between them. The CDR3 DNA is TGTGCCAGCAGTTTTGGAGGACAGCAAGAGACCCAGTACTTC. Protein sequence: CASSFGGQQETQYF.

This clone was counted only a few times. The same CDR3 can be traced to other DNA sequences in this sample. V usage is TRBV5-1 and J usage is TRBJ2-1; 11 bases match TRBD2. CDR3 length equals 15 residues. Unmatched junction bases numbered 4, after V lost 4 bases and J lost 4 bases. The germline CDR1 and CDR2 sequences are SGHRS and YFSETQ. CDR3 sequence: CASSPGLAVYNEQFF. Written as DNA, the CDR3 is TGCGCCAGCAGCCCGGGACTAGCGGTTTACAATGAGCAGTTCTTC.

The chain couples TRBV10-3 to TRBJ1-3; TRBD1 aligns across 8 bases. This CDR3 is 17 amino acids long. V shed 3 bases, J shed 4 bases, and the junction held 11 bases outside the gene matches. Germline-derived CDR1 and CDR2 are ENHRY and SYGVKD. CDR3 amino acids: CAISDLLRGQTGNTIYF. The CDR3 DNA is TGTGCCATCAGTGACCTCCTCAGGGGGCAGACCGGAAACACCATATATTTT.

A remark on this clone: Its ends do not fully match the called genes, so a read error is possible. The chain joins TRBV5-4 to TRBJ2-5; D is unresolved. The CDR3 length is 14 residues. Looked up from germline, CDR1 is SGHNT and CDR2 is YYREEE (reference sequence). Here the CDR3 DNA reads TGTGTCAGCAGCTTGTCCCTAGTACAAGAGACCCAGTACTTC. Translating gives CVSSLSLVQETQYF.

The rearrangement uses TRBV6-5 and TRBJ2-6; a weak D match, TRBD1 (6 bases). Trimming removed 6 bases at V and 4 bases at J, with 13 bases between. The CDR3 is made up of 15 amino acids. The germline gives CDR1 MNHEY, CDR2 SVGAGI. The CDR3 DNA follows: TGTGCCAGCAGATCACAGGGTCCCGGGGCCAACGTCCTGACTTTC. Its translation: CASRSQGPGANVLTF.

The rearrangement uses TRBV20-1 and TRBJ2-7; D possibly corresponds to TRBD1 (6 bases). This CDR3 has 11 amino acids. CDR1 and CDR2 from the germline V gene are DFQATT and SNEGSKA (reference sequence). V lost 4 bases to trimming and J lost 7 bases, with 11 bases between them. CDR3 in amino acids: CSATPDREQYF. DNA of the CDR3: TGCAGTGCTACACCTGACAGGGAGCAGTACTTC.

This sequence joins TRBV6-6 and TRBJ2-5; 10 nucleotides align to TRBD2. Trimming took 1 base from V and 3 from J; bases not matched to a gene: 5. This CDR3 contains 16 residues. Germline V gives CDR1 MNHNY, CDR2 SVGAGI (reference sequence). In nucleotides, the CDR3 is TGTGCCAGCAGTTACTTCCGGACTAGCGGAGAAGAGACCCAGTACTTC. Protein product: CASSYFRTSGEETQYF.